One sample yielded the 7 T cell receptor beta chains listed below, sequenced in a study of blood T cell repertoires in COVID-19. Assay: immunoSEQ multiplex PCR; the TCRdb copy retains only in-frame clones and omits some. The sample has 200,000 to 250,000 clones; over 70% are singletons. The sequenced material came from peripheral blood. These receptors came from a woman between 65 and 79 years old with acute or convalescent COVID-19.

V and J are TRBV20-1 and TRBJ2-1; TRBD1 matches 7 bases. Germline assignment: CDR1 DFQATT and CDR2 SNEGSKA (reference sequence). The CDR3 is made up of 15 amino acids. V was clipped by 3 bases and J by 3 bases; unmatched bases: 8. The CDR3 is CSASAGTANYNEQFF. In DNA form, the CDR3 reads TGCAGTGCTAGTGCCGGGACAGCTAACTACAATGAGCAGTTCTTC.

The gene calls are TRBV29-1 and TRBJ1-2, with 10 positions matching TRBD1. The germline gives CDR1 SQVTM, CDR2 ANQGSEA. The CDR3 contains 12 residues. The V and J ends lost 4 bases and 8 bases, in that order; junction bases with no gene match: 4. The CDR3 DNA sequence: TGCAGCGTTGTAGGGGACAGGGGAGGCTACACCTTC. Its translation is CSVVGDRGGYTF.

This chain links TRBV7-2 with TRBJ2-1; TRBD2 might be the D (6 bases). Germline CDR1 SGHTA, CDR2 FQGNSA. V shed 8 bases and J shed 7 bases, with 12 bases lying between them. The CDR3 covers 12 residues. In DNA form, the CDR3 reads TGTGCCAGCGGCGCCGGGGGTAATGAGCAGTTCTTC. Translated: CASGAGGNEQFF.

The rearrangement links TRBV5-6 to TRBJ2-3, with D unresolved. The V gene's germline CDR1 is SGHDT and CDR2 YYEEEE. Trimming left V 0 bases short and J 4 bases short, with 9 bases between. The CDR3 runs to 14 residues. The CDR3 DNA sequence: TGTGCCAGCAGCTTGGGTCCATTTGCAGATACGCAGTATTTT. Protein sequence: CASSLGPFADTQYF. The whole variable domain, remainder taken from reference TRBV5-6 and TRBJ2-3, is DAGVTQSPTHLIKTRGQQVTLRCSPKSGHDTVSWYQQALGQGPQFIFQYYEEEERQRGNFPDRFSGHQFPNYSSELNVNALLLGDSALYLCASSLGPFADTQYFGPGTRLTVL.

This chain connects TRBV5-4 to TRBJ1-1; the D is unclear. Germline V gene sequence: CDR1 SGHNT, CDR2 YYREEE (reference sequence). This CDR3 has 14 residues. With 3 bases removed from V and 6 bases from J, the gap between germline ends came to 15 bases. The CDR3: CASSWAPKISEAFF. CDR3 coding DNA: TGTGCCAGCAGCTGGGCCCCCAAAATCTCTGAAGCTTTCTTT. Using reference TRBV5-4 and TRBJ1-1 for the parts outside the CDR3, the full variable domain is ETGVTQSPTHLIKTRGQQVTLRCSSQSGHNTVSWYQQALGQGPQFIFQYYREEENGRGNFPPRFSGLQFPNYSSELNVNALELDDSALYLCASSWAPKISEAFFGQGTRLTVV.

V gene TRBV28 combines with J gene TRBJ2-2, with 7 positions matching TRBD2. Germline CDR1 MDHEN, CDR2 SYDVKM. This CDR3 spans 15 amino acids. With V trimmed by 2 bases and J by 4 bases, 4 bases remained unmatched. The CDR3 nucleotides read TGTGCCAGCAGTTTAGGGGGGGTCGGCACCGGGGAGCTGTTTTTT. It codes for CASSLGGVGTGELFF.

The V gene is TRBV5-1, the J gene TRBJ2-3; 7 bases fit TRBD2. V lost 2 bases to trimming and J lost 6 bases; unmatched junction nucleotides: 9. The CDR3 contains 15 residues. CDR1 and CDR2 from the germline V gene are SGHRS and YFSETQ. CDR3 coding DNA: TGCGCCAGCAGCTTCGGCGGGAGTGACGGTGATACGCAGTATTTT. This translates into CASSFGGSDGDTQYF.